This TCR beta chain appears in the sequencing data of a study of beta chain features in type 1 diabetes. Per the germline V gene, CDR1 is MNHNS and CDR2 is SASEGT. The CDR3 runs to 15 residues. V was pared by 2 bases and J by 0 bases, with 8 bases between. Once sorted, every population was more than 98% pure. In regard to this clone: What it recognizes is unknown.

Whole-study findings and limits: TCRB CDR3s were moderately but significantly shorter in Type 1 diabetes patients in all four CD4+ subsets.

Expressed TCRB transcripts got sequenced, as all isolated RNA was reverse transcribed. TCRdb's table, derived via immunoSEQ multiplex PCR, lists solely in-frame clones and lacks some. The sample consists of 120,000 to 150,000 clones, about 7.1% of them appearing once. The sequenced sample consisted of central memory CD4+ T cells from blood. The V and J genes are TRBV6-1 and TRBJ2-1, with D uncertain. This TCR was recovered from a woman in her twenties or thirties in good health. As DNA, the CDR3 is TGTGCCAGCAGTGAACTTGGCCGCTCCTACAATGAGCAGTTCTTC. It is translated as CASSELGRSYNEQFF.